A single T cell receptor beta chain is shown here with its context. These data are taken from a study of cytomegalovirus exposure and HLA in healthy donors. Study details: Among fewer than 500 genotyped donors, around 77% fell in the Caucasian-associated ancestry cluster.

Healthy donors of bone marrow made up the group. The primer mix had 60 Vbeta and 13 Jbeta primers. Sequencing used immunoSEQ multiplex PCR; TCRdb keeps in-frame clones, though not all of them. The sample consists of 150,000 to 200,000 clones, 80% of them appearing once. The sample comprised PBMCs. This clonotype was sampled from a woman in her thirties or forties in good health and CMV-seronegative.

CDR3 sequence (DNA): TGTGCCAGCTCACCACCGGTCGGGGGGCGCGGAGAGACCCAGTACTTC. This gives the protein CASSPPVGGRGETQYF. The chain has TRBV18 and TRBJ2-5, with TRBD2 as a possible D gene (7 bases). Germline lookup yields CDR1 KGHSH and CDR2 LQKENI. The CDR3 runs to 16 residues. Trimming took 0 bases from V and 4 from J, leaving 15 bases between them.